This entry features one T cell receptor (beta chain) sequence. Its antigen is currently unknown. Deletions cut 3 bases from V and 5 bases from J, with 18 bases between. The CDR3 totals 15 residues. Germline V gene sequence: CDR1 SQVTM, CDR2 ANQGSEA. This record comes from a study of T cell responses to AZD1222 COVID-19 vaccine. Notes on the study in general: Just five to seven people given AZD1222 tested seropositive at baseline.

Profiling relied on immunoSEQ multiplex PCR, and the TCRdb table lists in-frame clones only, not all of them. The sample has 130,000 or so clones, about nine tenths seen once; the top ten hold more than 1%. The chain links TRBV29-1 to TRBJ2-3, with D hard to call. This clonotype originated in an adult who received the AZD1222 COVID-19 vaccine. Source: peripheral blood, taken 28 days after the second AZD1222 dose. The CDR3 sequence: CSVEVPLGSLDTQYF. The CDR3 region has the DNA TGCAGCGTTGAGGTTCCCCTCGGGTCCTTAGATACGCAGTATTTT.